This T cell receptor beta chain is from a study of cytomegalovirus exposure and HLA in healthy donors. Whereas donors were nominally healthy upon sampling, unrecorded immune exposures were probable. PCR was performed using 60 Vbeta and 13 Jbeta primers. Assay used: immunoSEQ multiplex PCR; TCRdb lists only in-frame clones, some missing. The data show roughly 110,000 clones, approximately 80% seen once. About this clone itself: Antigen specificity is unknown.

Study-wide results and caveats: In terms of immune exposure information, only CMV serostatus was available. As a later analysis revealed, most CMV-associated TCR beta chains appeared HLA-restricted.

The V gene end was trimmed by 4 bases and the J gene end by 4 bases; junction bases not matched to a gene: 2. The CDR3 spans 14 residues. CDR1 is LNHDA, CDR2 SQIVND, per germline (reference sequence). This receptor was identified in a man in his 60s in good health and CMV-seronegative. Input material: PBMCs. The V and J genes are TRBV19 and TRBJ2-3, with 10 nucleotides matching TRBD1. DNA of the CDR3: TGTGCCAGTAGTACAGGACAGGGGGCAGATACGCAGTATTTT. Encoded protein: CASSTGQGADTQYF.